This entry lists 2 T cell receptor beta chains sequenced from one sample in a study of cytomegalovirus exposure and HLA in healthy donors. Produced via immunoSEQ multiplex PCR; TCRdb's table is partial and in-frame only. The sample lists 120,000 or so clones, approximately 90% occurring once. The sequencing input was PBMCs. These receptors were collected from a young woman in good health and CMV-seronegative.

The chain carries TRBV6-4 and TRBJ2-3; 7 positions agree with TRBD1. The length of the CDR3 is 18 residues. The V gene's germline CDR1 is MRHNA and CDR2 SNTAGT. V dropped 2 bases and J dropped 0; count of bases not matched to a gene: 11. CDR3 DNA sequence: TGTGCCAGCAGTGACCCAGACAGGGCTCTCCTTAGCACAGATACGCAGTATTTT. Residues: CASSDPDRALLSTDTQYF.

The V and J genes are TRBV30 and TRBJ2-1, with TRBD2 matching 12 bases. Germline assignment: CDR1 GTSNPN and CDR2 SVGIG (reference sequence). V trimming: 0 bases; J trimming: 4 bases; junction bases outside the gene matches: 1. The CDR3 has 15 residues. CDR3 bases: TGTGCCTGGAGTGTAGGACTAGCGGGGTACAATGAGCAGTTCTTC. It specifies CAWSVGLAGYNEQFF.